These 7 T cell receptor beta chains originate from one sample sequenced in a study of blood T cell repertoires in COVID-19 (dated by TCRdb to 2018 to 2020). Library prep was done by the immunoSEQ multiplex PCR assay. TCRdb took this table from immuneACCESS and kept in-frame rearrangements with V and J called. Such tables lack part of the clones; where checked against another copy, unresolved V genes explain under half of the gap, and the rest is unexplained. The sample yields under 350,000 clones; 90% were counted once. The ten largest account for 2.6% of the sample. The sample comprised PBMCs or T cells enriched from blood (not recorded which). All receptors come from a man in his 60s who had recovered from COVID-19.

The chain's CDR3 is CASSPGGIGYNEQFF. DNA for the CDR3: TGTGCCAGCAGCCCGGGCGGGATCGGCTACAATGAGCAGTTCTTC. The chain combines TRBV5-4 with TRBJ2-1; D possibly corresponds to TRBD2 (6 bases). The germline V gene encodes CDR1 SGHNT and CDR2 YYREEE (reference sequence). This CDR3 has 15 amino acids. Trimming stripped 4 bases from V and 3 bases from J, with 14 bases between.

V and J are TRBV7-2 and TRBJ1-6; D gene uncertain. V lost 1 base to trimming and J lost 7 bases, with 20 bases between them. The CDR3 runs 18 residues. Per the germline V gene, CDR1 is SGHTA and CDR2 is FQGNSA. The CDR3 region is CASSLVGVWSPENSPLHF. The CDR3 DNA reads TGTGCCAGCAGCTTAGTCGGGGTTTGGTCCCCAGAGAATTCACCCCTCCACTTT.

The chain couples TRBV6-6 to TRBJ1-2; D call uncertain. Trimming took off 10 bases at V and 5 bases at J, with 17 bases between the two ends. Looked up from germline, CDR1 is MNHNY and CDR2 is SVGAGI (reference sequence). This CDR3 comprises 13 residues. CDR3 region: CATQREQFYGYTF. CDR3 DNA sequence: TGTGCCACCCAGAGGGAACAGTTTTATGGCTACACCTTC.

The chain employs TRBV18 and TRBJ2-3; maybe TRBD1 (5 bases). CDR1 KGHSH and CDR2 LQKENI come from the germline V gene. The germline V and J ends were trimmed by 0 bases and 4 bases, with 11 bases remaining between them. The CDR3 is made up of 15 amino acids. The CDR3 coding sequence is TGTGCCAGCTCACCACCGCTGGGGCTTGCAGATACGCAGTATTTT. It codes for CASSPPLGLADTQYF. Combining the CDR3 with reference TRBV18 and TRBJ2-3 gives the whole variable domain NAGVMQNPRHLVRRRGQEARLRCSPMKGHSHVYWYRQLPEEGLKFMVYLQKENIIDESGMPKERFSAEFPKEGPSILRIQQVVRGDSAAYFCASSPPLGLADTQYFGPGTRLTVL.

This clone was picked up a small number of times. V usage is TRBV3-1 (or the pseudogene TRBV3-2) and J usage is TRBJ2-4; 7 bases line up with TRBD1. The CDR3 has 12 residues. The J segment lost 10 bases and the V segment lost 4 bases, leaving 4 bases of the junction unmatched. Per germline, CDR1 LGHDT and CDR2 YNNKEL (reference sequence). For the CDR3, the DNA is TGTGCCAGCAGCCGGGACAGTTCGATTCAGTACTTC. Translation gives CASSRDSSIQYF.

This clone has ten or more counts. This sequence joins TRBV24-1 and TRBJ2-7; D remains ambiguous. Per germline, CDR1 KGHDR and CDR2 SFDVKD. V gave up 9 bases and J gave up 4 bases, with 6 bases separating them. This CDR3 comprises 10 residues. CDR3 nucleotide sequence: TGTGCCACCGAGAGTTACGAGCAGTACTTC. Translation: CATESYEQYF.

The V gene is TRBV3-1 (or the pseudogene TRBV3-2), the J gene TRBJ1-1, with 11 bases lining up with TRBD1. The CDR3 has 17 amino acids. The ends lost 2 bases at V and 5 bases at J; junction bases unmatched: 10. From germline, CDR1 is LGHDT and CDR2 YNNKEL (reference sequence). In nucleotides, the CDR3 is TGTGCCAGCAGCCAAAGGCGGACAGGGGGCGCCAATACTGAAGCTTTCTTT. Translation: CASSQRRTGGANTEAFF.